This T cell receptor (beta chain) was identified during a study of CD8 T cells in Susac syndrome. V was shortened by 0 bases and J by 2 bases, with 8 bases between the two germline ends. CDR3 length: 14 residues. Looked up from germline, CDR1 is LGHNA and CDR2 is YNFKEQ. After extraction with the RNeasy kit, about 0.45 to 1 ug of the RNA was reverse transcribed using random hexamers. Using its own MiXCR run on the immunoSEQ multiplex PCR reads, TCRdb lists one record per CDR3 protein. Of 70,000 to 75,000 distinct CDR3 sequences in the sample, around 93% were seen once. This TCR was sampled from a human donor with Susac syndrome. Input material: CD4+ T cells from PBMCs. The V gene is TRBV4-2, the J gene TRBJ2-7, with D unresolved. CDR3 nucleotides: TGTGCCAGCAGCCAAGATCGGTTGGCCTACGAGCAGTACTTC. Translation gives CASSQDRLAYEQYF.